This T cell receptor beta chain was identified in a study of cytomegalovirus exposure and HLA in healthy donors. V was shortened by 3 bases and J by 1 base, with 13 bases between the two germline ends. This CDR3 is built from 16 residues. Germline values: CDR1 MDHEN, CDR2 SYDVKM. To note about this clone: Antigen: not known.

Notes on the study in general: Altogether, 160 or so TCR beta chains were recorded as cytomegalovirus-associated.

Primers: 60 Vbeta forward and 13 Jbeta reverse. Some clones are missing from TCRdb's copy, which holds only in-frame ones; the method was immunoSEQ multiplex PCR. The sample carries roughly 170,000 clones, 83% recorded once. The chain is built from TRBV28 and TRBJ2-1, with D possibly TRBD2 on 5 matching bases. The clonotype comes from a man aged 50 to 60 in good health and CMV-seronegative. The specimen sequenced was PBMCs. CDR3 bases: TGTGCCAGCAGTTTCACCGACTATAAATCCTACAATGAGCAGTTCTTC. The encoded protein is CASSFTDYKSYNEQFF.